This T cell receptor (beta chain) was recovered during a study of T cells in localized non-small cell lung cancer. In regard to this clone: The target antigen is unknown. The junction departs from the called germline gene at one end, perhaps through a read error.

The study's findings and limits: It remains possible that heterogeneity exists, since only one tumor region was sequenced.

Produced via immunoSEQ multiplex PCR; TCRdb's table is partial and in-frame only. The repertoire has 25,000 to 35,000 clones, less than 90% of them found once; the top ten carry less than 3%. The CDR3 is made up of 15 amino acids. Germline lookup yields CDR1 SNHLY and CDR2 FYNNEI. The clonotype was recovered from an older female donor with stage I lung adenocarcinoma. Sequences were derived from peripheral blood, sampled before any cancer treatment. This rearrangement joins TRBV2 to TRBJ2-7, with 13 bases fitting TRBD2. The CDR3 loop is CASSEGTSGSYGQYF. The CDR3 region has the DNA TGTGCCAGCAGTGAAGGGACTAGCGGGAGTTACGGGCAGTACTTC.